This TCR beta chain appears in the sequencing data of a study of pediatric ulcerative colitis (dated by TCRdb to the late 2010s). Context from the whole study: Of the ulcerative colitis patients, about 7 had pancolitis and two had left-sided colitis, and histology in every patient was consistent with ulcerative colitis. From roughly 9 newly diagnosed, treatment-naive pediatric ulcerative colitis patients and a handful of non-IBD control children, paired blood and rectal samples were collected. The Pediatric Ulcerative Colitis Activity Index classified a couple of patients as having mild disease, several as having moderate disease and three as having acute severe colitis.

Before the diagnostic colonoscopy, none of the ulcerative colitis patients had been given any immunosuppressive medication. Blood was sampled at the time of the colonoscopy. The Wizard kit (Promega) was used to extract genomic DNA from both blood and intestinal samples. Through the immunoSEQ TRB Survey service, multiplex V and J primers were used to amplify rearranged CDR3 beta regions from genomic DNA. Survey-level sequencing depth of up to 500,000 reads per sample was used to keep depth equal across samples. The libraries were purified, combined into pools and sequenced with Illumina technology. The paper's processing steps were these. immunoSEQ online tools were used for productive clonality, sample overlap, pairwise scatters, CDR3 beta length, V/D/J gene usage and productiveness. Calculated diversity was defined as the number of unique rearrangements divided by total templates times 100, and Shannon and Simpson indices were additionally computed. For principal component analysis, Z-score normalized data were analyzed with the R prcomp function and the ggbiplot package. Morisita's index was used to quantify the clonal overlap between blood and rectum within each subject. This is the immuneACCESS table as TCRdb keeps it, with only in-frame sequences that have V and J called. A part of the clones is gone; compared with another copy, unresolved V genes explain less than half, and the rest is unexplained. That table is the source of V, J and clone size, and D and trimming were worked out from the DNA. The sample table contains fewer than 40,000 clones; only one count was recorded for roughly four fifths of them. The top ten clones comprise around 4.3% of the sample.

Of note for this clone: Its antigen remains undetermined. There are no base qualities to consult, and no much larger clone falls within one base.

V loses 11 bases of germline sequence and J loses 0 bases, and the interval between the two ends is 12 bases. The CDR3 has 13 amino acids, counting the end cysteine and phenylalanine. The sequence is cut down to CDR3 DNA, 39 bases in frame from base 1. The germline V gene (reference sequence) specifies SEHNR as CDR1 and FQNEAQ as CDR2. General findings and caveats noted by the study authors: Because the repertoires came from total lymphocyte DNA, rare subsets such as regulatory T cells may have patterns that are not reflected. Only a few individuals were included in the healthy control group, which was small. A couple of rectal CDR3 clonotypes were detected in all ulcerative colitis patients and were not detected in any of the controls. Autologous blood-rectal clonal overlap was significantly higher in ulcerative colitis patients than in controls, suggesting increased T cell trafficking to inflamed tissue. Features of the rectal repertoire distinguished controls, mild-moderate colitis patients and acute severe colitis patients, and in acute severe colitis, rectal diversity was reduced because of clonal expansions. For technical reasons, substantially fewer templates were yielded by the blood samples of two patients, and these blood samples were excluded from blood-rectal overlap analysis.

The sequence is built from TRBV7-9 and TRBJ2-3; TRBD2 is perhaps the D gene, given 5 matching bases. Sequencing was performed on blood. This sequence was found in a boy younger than 18 with severe ulcerative colitis. The CDR3: CAGENPSTDTQYF. The DNA reads as follows: TGTGCCGGGGAGAACCCTAGCACAGATACGCAGTATTTT.